The 27 T cell receptor beta chains given below trace back to one sample, sequenced in a study of Ad26.COV2.S vaccination and SARS-CoV-2 variants. Assay used: immunoSEQ multiplex PCR; TCRdb lists only in-frame clones, some missing. The sample includes roughly 240,000 clones, 70% to 90% of them seen just once. Documented treatment: about 20 received Ad26.COV2.S at low or high dose, single or two shots; roughly five received placebo; per-sample allocation not given. Repertoires come from day 63 after the first vaccine or placebo injection. Material: peripheral blood, obtained in a trial of Ad26.COV2.S vaccine versus placebo. These receptors were collected from a person aged 18-60 years who received the Ad26.COV2.S COVID-19 vaccine or a placebo.

The rearrangement uses TRBV7-2 and TRBJ2-7; 7 nucleotides match TRBD1. CDR1 is SGHTA and CDR2 is FQGNSA in the germline V gene. The V gene end was trimmed by 5 bases and the J gene end by 4 bases; junction bases not matched to a gene: 11. This CDR3 comprises 15 residues. In DNA form, the CDR3 reads TGTGCCAGCAGCCGCACTCGGGACAGAGTATACGAGCAGTACTTC. It yields the protein CASSRTRDRVYEQYF.

The chain is built from TRBV7-2 and TRBJ2-3; D may be TRBD2 (7 bases). The CDR3 totals 15 residues. V gave up 1 base and J gave up 7 bases, with 15 bases separating them. The germline V gene encodes CDR1 SGHTA and CDR2 FQGNSA. The CDR3 bases are TGTGCCAGCAGCTTAGGCGGGGGCGTTAGACATACGCAGTATTTT. Protein product: CASSLGGGVRHTQYF.

The J gene is TRBJ2-3, the V gene TRBV5-1, with TRBD1 matching 7 bases. CDR3 length equals 16 residues. The germline CDR1 and CDR2 sequences are SGHRS and YFSETQ. V dropped 3 bases and J dropped 7; count of bases not matched to a gene: 14. The chain's CDR3 is CASSSGTVSQGNTQYF. CDR3 DNA: TGCGCCAGCAGCTCCGGGACAGTATCTCAGGGTAATACGCAGTATTTT.

The chain couples TRBV7-2 to TRBJ1-1, with a tentative D call TRBD1 (6 bases). V lost 2 bases to trimming and J lost 5 bases, with 21 bases between them. The CDR3 totals 17 residues. The germline gives CDR1 SGHTA, CDR2 FQGNSA. CDR3 bases: TGTGCCAGCAGCTTATTCGGGCGCAGGGGTTATAATACTGAAGCTTTCTTT. Translated: CASSLFGRRGYNTEAFF.

The J gene is TRBJ1-2, the V gene TRBV18; TRBD1 is a possible D gene (6 bases). This CDR3 is 14 amino acids long. The germline V and J ends were trimmed by 3 bases and 3 bases, with 11 bases remaining between them. The V gene's germline CDR1 is KGHSH and CDR2 LQKENI. The CDR3 reads CASSPTGTHYGYTF. The CDR3 DNA follows: TGTGCCAGCTCACCTACAGGGACACACTATGGCTACACCTTC.

This clone has more than one count but fewer than ten. The chain combines TRBV2 with TRBJ1-2, with TRBD1 as a possible D gene (6 bases). CDR3 length equals 14 residues. V was shortened by 5 bases and J by 4 bases, with 14 bases between the two germline ends. The germline V gene encodes CDR1 SNHLY and CDR2 FYNNEI. The CDR3 DNA reads as TGTGCCAGCAGTACGGTTACAGGGCCCTATGGCTACACCTTC. Its translation is CASSTVTGPYGYTF. The full variable domain, with the rest looked up from reference TRBV2 and TRBJ1-2, is EPEVTQTPSHQVTQMGQEVILRCVPISNHLYFYWYRQILGQKVEFLVSFYNNEISEKSEIFDDQFSVERPDGSNFTLKIRSTKLEDSAMYFCASSTVTGPYGYTFGSGTRLTVV.

The rearrangement joins TRBV11-3 to TRBJ2-2; no definite D call. V lost 2 bases to trimming and J lost 5 bases, with 6 bases between them. The CDR3 has 13 amino acids. Germline V gives CDR1 SGHNT, CDR2 YENEEA. CDR3 region: CASSLHLTGELFF. The CDR3 nucleotides are TGTGCCAGCAGCTTACACCTGACCGGGGAGCTGTTTTTT. The variable domain in full, completed from reference TRBV11-3 and TRBJ2-2, reads EAGVVQSPRYKIIEKKQPVAFWCNPISGHNTLYWYLQNLGQGPELLIRYENEEAVDDSQLPKDRFSAERLKGVDSTLKIQPAELGDSAVYLCASSLHLTGELFFGEGSRLTVL.

V and J are TRBV12-3 or TRBV12-4 and TRBJ1-1; D remains ambiguous. The V gene lost 3 bases and the J gene lost 6 bases, with 5 bases spanning the gap. CDR3 size: 11 residues. In nucleotides, the CDR3 is TGTGCCAGCAGTTTGTCGGCTGAAGCTTTCTTT. Translated: CASSLSAEAFF.

The chain employs TRBV18 and TRBJ1-6; TRBD1 aligns across 9 bases. This CDR3 is built from 14 residues. V lost 4 bases to trimming and J lost 10 bases; unmatched junction nucleotides: 5. Germline loops: CDR1 KGHSH, CDR2 LQKENI. The CDR3 bases are TGTGCCAGCTCACAACAGGGGGCACAGTCACCCCTCCACTTT. Its protein product is CASSQQGAQSPLHF.

The chain recombines TRBV28 with TRBJ2-7; 9 bases line up with TRBD1. The J segment lost 4 bases and the V segment lost 2 bases, leaving 6 bases of the junction unmatched. The CDR3 contains 15 residues. Germline CDR1 MDHEN, CDR2 SYDVKM. The CDR3 loop reads CASSLTTGGDYEQYF. DNA of the CDR3: TGTGCCAGCAGTTTAACGACAGGGGGGGATTACGAGCAGTACTTC.

The chain joins TRBV4-1 to TRBJ1-4; possible D gene TRBD1, 5 bases. The CDR3 spans 15 residues. V dropped 4 bases and J dropped 8 bases, with 17 bases sitting between them. Germline V CDR1 and CDR2: MGHRA, YSYEKL. CDR3 nucleotides: TGCGCCAGCAGCCGCCTGTGGGGCGTGGGGGAAAAACTGTTTTTT. Translation gives CASSRLWGVGEKLFF.

This chain links TRBV27 with TRBJ1-5; no reliable D call. The CDR3 loop spans 12 amino acids. Germline CDR1 is MNHEY and CDR2 is SMNVEV (reference sequence). Trimming left V 3 bases short and J 0 bases short, with 0 bases between. The CDR3 DNA reads TGTGCCAGCAGTTTTAGCAATCAGCCCCAGCATTTT. It is translated as CASSFSNQPQHF.

V gene TRBV24-1 combines with J gene TRBJ1-2; D might be TRBD1 (5 bases). This CDR3 is built from 13 residues. Per the germline V gene, CDR1 is KGHDR and CDR2 is SFDVKD. V lost 0 bases and J lost 6, with 7 bases in between. The CDR3 region is CATSDLLGDGYTF. For the CDR3, the DNA is TGTGCCACCAGTGATTTGCTGGGGGATGGCTACACCTTC.

This chain uses TRBV27 with TRBJ2-2; D is perhaps TRBD2 (5 bases). The CDR3 length is 13 residues. Trimming left V 7 bases short and J 7 bases short, with 13 bases between. Looked up from germline, CDR1 is MNHEY and CDR2 is SMNVEV (reference sequence). In DNA form, the CDR3 reads TGTGCCAGCAAGGCGGGCGGCGGCGGGGAGCTGTTTTTT. As protein: CASKAGGGGELFF.

V gene TRBV2 combines with J gene TRBJ1-2; possibly TRBD1 for D (5 bases). The CDR3 is 14 amino acids. Trimming left V 4 bases short and J 8 bases short, with 17 bases between. Germline V gene data show CDR1 as SNHLY and CDR2 as FYNNEI. CDR3 sequence: CASSGQPSISGYTF. The CDR3, as DNA: TGTGCCAGCAGTGGACAGCCCTCAATCTCGGGCTACACCTTC.

The chain links TRBV9 to TRBJ2-3; TRBD2 agrees at 8 bases. Germline CDR1 is SGDLS and CDR2 is YYNGEE. Trimming removed 0 bases from V and 5 bases from J; junction bases left unmatched: 2. The CDR3 contains 14 residues. In nucleotides, the CDR3 is TGTGCCAGCAGCGTAGAAGCGGGGGAAGATACGCAGTATTTT. It yields the protein CASSVEAGEDTQYF.

The chain is built from TRBV6-5 and TRBJ1-3; 7 bases match TRBD1. The CDR3 is made up of 14 amino acids. Germline V gene data show CDR1 as MNHEY and CDR2 as SVGAGI. The V segment lost 6 bases and the J segment 0 bases; nucleotides outside the gene matches: 2. In DNA, the CDR3 is TGTGCCAGCAGGGGGACAGACTCTGGAAACACCATATATTTT. Amino acids: CASRGTDSGNTIYF.

Comment on this clone: A read error may produce the germline difference seen at one junction end. This chain uses TRBV7-8 with TRBJ2-7, with 8 bases identical to TRBD1. This CDR3 region has 12 residues. Germline values: CDR1 SGHVS, CDR2 FQNEAQ. This CDR3 is CASSPRTGTGDF. CDR3 nucleotide sequence: TGTGCCAGCAGCCCGAGAACCGGGACAGGCGACTTC.

The chain joins TRBV29-1 to TRBJ2-3; tentatively, D is TRBD1 or TRBD2 (5 bases each). V gave up 8 bases and J gave up 6 bases, with 21 bases separating them. Germline CDR1 reads SQVTM; CDR2 reads ANQGSEA. This CDR3 is 14 amino acids long. CDR3: CSLEPIQGDDTQYF. The CDR3 bases are TGCAGCCTGGAACCAATCCAGGGAGACGATACGCAGTATTTT.

The chain is built from TRBV13 and TRBJ2-7; a possible D gene is TRBD1 (5 bases). CDR3 size: 13 residues. Germline V gene data show CDR1 as PRHDT and CDR2 as FYEKMQ (reference sequence). Deletions cut 8 bases from V and 3 bases from J, with 14 bases between. CDR3 region: CASVWGLGYEQYF. The CDR3 DNA reads as TGTGCCAGCGTGTGGGGCTTGGGCTACGAGCAGTACTTC.

The sample holds a few counts of this clone. J is TRBJ1-2 and V is TRBV7-9, with a weak D call TRBD1 (5 bases). The V end was cut by 3 bases, the J end by 4 bases, with 18 bases between. Germline CDR1 and CDR2: SEHNR and FQNEAQ (reference sequence). The CDR3 extends over 16 amino acids. The CDR3 reads CASSFTTVQPIYGYTF. The CDR3 coding sequence is TGTGCCAGCAGCTTTACGACAGTTCAACCAATCTATGGCTACACCTTC.

The chain combines TRBV7-9 with TRBJ2-5; D could derive from TRBD1 or TRBD2 (6 bases each). CDR3 length equals 15 residues. Germline-derived CDR1 and CDR2 are SEHNR and FQNEAQ (reference sequence). The V end was cut by 1 base, the J end by 2 bases, with 11 bases between. CDR3 sequence: CASSLEGGPQETQYF. CDR3 sequence (DNA): TGTGCCAGCAGCTTAGAGGGGGGACCACAAGAGACCCAGTACTTC.

This clone showed up just once. Just one base apart from a much larger clone, this may be a read error. V gene TRBV5-6 combines with J gene TRBJ1-2; D not certain. This CDR3 is 13 amino acids long. Between the trimmed V and J ends, which lost 1 base and 3 bases, there was a span of 7 bases. Germline V gives CDR1 SGHDT, CDR2 YYEEEE. The chain's CDR3 is CASSLISDYGYTF. For the CDR3, the DNA is TGTGCCAGCAGCTTGATTTCGGACTATGGCTACACCTTC.

This chain uses TRBV19 with TRBJ1-1; unclear D gene. Germline values: CDR1 LNHDA, CDR2 SQIVND (reference sequence). This CDR3 is 14 amino acids long. The ends were cut back, 8 bases at V and 2 bases at J, with 15 bases in the middle. CDR3 residues: CASSLGKGNTEAFF. The CDR3 DNA follows: TGTGCCAGTTCCCTGGGGAAGGGCAACACTGAAGCTTTCTTT.

This clone was seen only a few times. CDR3 region: CASSLNPAGAMIEQYF. In nucleotides, the CDR3 is TGTGCCAGCAGCCTAAACCCCGCAGGGGCGATGATCGAGCAGTACTTC. The genes are TRBV3-1 (or the pseudogene TRBV3-2) and TRBJ2-7, with D possibly matching TRBD1 (6 bases). The germline gives CDR1 LGHDT, CDR2 YNNKEL (reference sequence). The CDR3 covers 16 residues. Trimming took off 4 bases at V and 6 bases at J, with 22 bases between the two ends.

CDR3 amino acids: CASSLAETYEQYF. The CDR3, as DNA: TGTGCCAGCAGCTTAGCGGAGACCTACGAGCAGTACTTC. This chain connects TRBV7-3 to TRBJ2-7; no clear D. This CDR3 region has 13 residues. The ends were cut back, 2 bases at V and 2 bases at J, with 7 bases in the middle. The V gene's germline CDR1 is SGHTA and CDR2 FQGTGA.

V gene TRBV5-4 combines with J gene TRBJ2-5; D is possibly TRBD1 or TRBD2 (7 bases each). The CDR3 length is 14 residues. From germline, CDR1 is SGHNT and CDR2 YYREEE (reference sequence). The V end was cut by 4 bases, the J end by 5 bases, with 15 bases between. DNA for the CDR3: TGTGCCAGCAGCCAGGGGGGGGTCGGGGAGACCCAGTACTTC. Translating it yields CASSQGGVGETQYF.